This entry lists 6 T cell receptor beta chains sequenced from one sample in a study of blood T cell repertoires in COVID-19. Assay used: immunoSEQ multiplex PCR; TCRdb lists only in-frame clones, some missing. The data hold roughly 220,000 clones, with 88% observed a single time. Specimen: PBMCs or T cells enriched from blood (not recorded which). The origin of the receptors is a woman in her thirties who had recovered from COVID-19.

The V call is TRBV29-1, the J call TRBJ2-6, with TRBD2 as a possible D gene (6 bases). Germline V lookup: CDR1 SQVTM, CDR2 ANQGSEA. The CDR3 sequence is 12 residues long. V was cut by 4 bases and J by 7 bases, with 8 bases left in between. CDR3 in amino acids: CSVVGGANVLTF. The CDR3 DNA sequence: TGCAGCGTTGTGGGAGGAGCCAACGTCCTGACTTTC.

The rearrangement joins TRBV27 to TRBJ2-1, with 7 nucleotides matching TRBD1. Germline values: CDR1 MNHEY, CDR2 SMNVEV (reference sequence). The CDR3 has 14 amino acids. The V and J ends lost 8 bases and 4 bases, in that order; junction bases with no gene match: 8. The CDR3 reads CASARQGIYNEQFF. The DNA for the CDR3 is TGTGCCAGCGCTCGACAGGGTATATACAATGAGCAGTTCTTC.

The chain has TRBV11-2 and TRBJ2-1; TRBD1 is a possible D gene (5 bases). Per germline, CDR1 SGHAT and CDR2 FQNNGV. The CDR3 runs 18 residues. V was cut by 0 bases and J by 0 bases, with 15 bases left in between. CDR3 in DNA: TGTGCCAGCAGCTTAGATCGGTATAGGGGAAGCTCCTACAATGAGCAGTTCTTC. It encodes CASSLDRYRGSSYNEQFF.

The rearrangement uses TRBV11-1 and TRBJ1-2, with 7 positions matching TRBD1. With V trimmed by 3 bases and J by 4 bases, 2 bases remained unmatched. The CDR3 has 13 residues. Germline V gene data show CDR1 as SGHAT and CDR2 as FQDESV (reference sequence). CDR3: CASSLRQGYGYTF. CDR3 nucleotides: TGTGCCAGCAGCTTGCGACAGGGCTATGGCTACACCTTC. Full variable domain (rest looked up from reference TRBV11-1 and TRBJ1-2): EAEVAQSPRYKITEKSQAVAFWCDPISGHATLYWYRQILGQGPELLVQFQDESVVDDSQLPKDRFSAERLKGVDSTLKIQPAELGDSAMYLCASSLRQGYGYTFGSGTRLTVV.

The chain recombines TRBV7-3 with TRBJ2-5; D is perhaps TRBD2 (6 bases). V lost 5 bases and J 2 bases, leaving 9 bases between the germline ends. Germline assignment: CDR1 SGHTA and CDR2 FQGTGA. CDR3 length: 13 amino acids. The CDR3 DNA sequence: TGTGCCAGCAGCCGCGGGGCTCAAGAGACCCAGTACTTC. Translation: CASSRGAQETQYF.

The V call is TRBV4-3, the J call TRBJ1-4; 10 bases map to TRBD1. Germline values: CDR1 LGHNA, CDR2 YSLEER. The ends lost 4 bases at V and 7 bases at J; junction bases unmatched: 3. This CDR3 has 14 amino acids. In nucleotides, the CDR3 is TGCGCCAGCAGCCGGGACAGGGGTATTGAAAAACTGTTTTTT. It codes for CASSRDRGIEKLFF.